The clone carrying this TCR beta chain came up many times. The antigen remains undetermined. TCRdb re-derived calls from the reads in MiXCR, one entry per CDR3 protein. The table has about half a million distinct CDR3 sequences, about 33% seen once. These data are taken from a study of T cell repertoires in cytomegalovirus infection. Study context: Alongside well-studied HLA-B-restricted CMV epitopes, recently identified HLA-C-restricted CMV epitopes were also used. Public TCR beta signatures were indicative of both CMV infection and a matching HLA type. The study's findings and limits: HLA-C-restricted CMV clonotypes gave the most frequent clonotype in two of eight donors. Summed public TCR beta family frequency identified CMV carriers bearing the relevant HLA.

Germline V lookup: CDR1 SNHLY, CDR2 FYNNEI. The CDR3 covers 16 residues. The trim removed 10 bases at V and 6 bases at J, leaving 20 bases unmatched. The TCR comes from a human donor in good health (CMV status not recorded). Some clones in this sample may be carry-over from other donors' samples. The specimen comprised cultured PBMCs, sampled from culture after CMV antigen stimulation. The chain combines TRBV2 with TRBJ2-7, with 8 bases that match TRBD2. The CDR3 sequence: CATANTGFGRVGEQYV. The CDR3 coding sequence is TGTGCCACAGCAAATACGGGGTTCGGGAGGGTTGGCGAGCAGTACGTC.